This T cell receptor (beta chain) was sequenced in a study of Ad26.COV2.S vaccination and SARS-CoV-2 variants. This CDR3 spans 14 amino acids. V was pared by 2 bases and J by 5 bases, with 13 bases between. The germline gives CDR1 SGHNT, CDR2 YYREEE (reference sequence). Clones were read by immunoSEQ multiplex PCR, and TCRdb kept only the in-frame ones, dropping some. The sample records tens of thousands of clones, approximately 80% being singletons. The rearrangement links TRBV5-4 to TRBJ2-5; possibly TRBD2 for D (5 bases). Sequencing was performed on peripheral blood, taken after recovery from COVID-19. This sequence was found in a human donor who had recovered from COVID-19. The CDR3 nucleotides read TGTGCCAGCAGCTTTCGGACGTCGGGGGAGACCCAGTACTTC. Protein product: CASSFRTSGETQYF.